The T cell receptor beta chain under discussion was sequenced for a study of immune evolution from preneoplasia to lung adenocarcinoma. Background on the study: HLA loss of heterozygosity: 5.5% to 8.5% AIS, about 15% MIA, around 33% ADC, none AAH.

Study results and limitations: Later-stage lesions seemingly showed higher T cell density and diversity than normal lung. From normal lung to invasive adenocarcinoma, top clone frequencies appeared to decrease. Compared with EGFR-mutant or double wild-type lesions, KRAS-mutant nodules were more clonal.

Assay: immunoSEQ multiplex PCR; the TCRdb copy retains only in-frame clones and omits some. Of about 26,000 clones in the sample, about three quarters were seen once. This CDR3 is built from 15 residues. CDR1 is MGHRA and CDR2 is YSYEKL in the germline V gene. The ends were cut back, 2 bases at V and 5 bases at J, with 14 bases in the middle. This clone was observed a handful of times. The target antigen is unknown. The TCR was taken from a person aged 55-75 years with invasive lung adenocarcinoma. Some clones in this sample may be carry-over from other donors' samples. The rearrangement uses TRBV4-1 and TRBJ2-3; maybe TRBD1 (6 bases). The specimen sequenced was FFPE invasive lung adenocarcinoma tissue. The CDR3, as DNA: TGCGCCAGCAGCCAACAGGGGCAGATGGGAGATACGCAGTATTTT. Its protein product is CASSQQGQMGDTQYF.